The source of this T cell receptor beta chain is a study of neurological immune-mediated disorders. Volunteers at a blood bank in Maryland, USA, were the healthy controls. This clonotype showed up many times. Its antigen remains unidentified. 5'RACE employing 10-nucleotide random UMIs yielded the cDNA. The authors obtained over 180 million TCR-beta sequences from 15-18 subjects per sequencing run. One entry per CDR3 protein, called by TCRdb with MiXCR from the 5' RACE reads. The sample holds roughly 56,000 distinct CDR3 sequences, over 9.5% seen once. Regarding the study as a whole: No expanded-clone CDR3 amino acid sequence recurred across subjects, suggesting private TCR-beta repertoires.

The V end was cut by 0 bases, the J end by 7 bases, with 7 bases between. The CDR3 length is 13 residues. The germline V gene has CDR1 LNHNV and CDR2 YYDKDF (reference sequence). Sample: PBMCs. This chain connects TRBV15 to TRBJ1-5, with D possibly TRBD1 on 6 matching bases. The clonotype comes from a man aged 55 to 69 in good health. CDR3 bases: TGTGCCACCAGCAGAGATACAGGGCAGCCCCAGCATTTT. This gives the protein CATSRDTGQPQHF.